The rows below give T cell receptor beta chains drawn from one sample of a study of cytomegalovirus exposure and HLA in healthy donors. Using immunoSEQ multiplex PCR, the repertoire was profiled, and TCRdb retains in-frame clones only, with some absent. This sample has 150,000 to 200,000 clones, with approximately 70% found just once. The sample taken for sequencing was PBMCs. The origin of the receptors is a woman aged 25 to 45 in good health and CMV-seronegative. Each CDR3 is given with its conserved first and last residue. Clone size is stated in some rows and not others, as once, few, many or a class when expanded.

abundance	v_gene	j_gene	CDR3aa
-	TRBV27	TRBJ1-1	CASSLSPMSTEAFF
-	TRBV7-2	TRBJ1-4	CASSLRRGEKLFF
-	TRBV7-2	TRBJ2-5	CASSLVVDGRAGREQYF
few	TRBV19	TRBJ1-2	CASSISRTYGYTF
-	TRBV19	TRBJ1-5	CASSIGGGAYQPQHF
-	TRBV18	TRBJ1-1	CASSPRGTSTEAFF
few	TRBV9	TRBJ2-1	CASSVGRGWSQQFF
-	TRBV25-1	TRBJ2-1	CASSESSGGPGEQFF
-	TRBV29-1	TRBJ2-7	CSVRNCEQYF
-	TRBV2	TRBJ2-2	CASRGLAGVTGELFF
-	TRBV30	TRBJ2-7	CAWSSGGVYEQYF
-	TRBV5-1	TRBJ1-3	CASKPTPGQEFSGNTIYF
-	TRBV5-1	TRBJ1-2	CASSSPGGSYGYTF
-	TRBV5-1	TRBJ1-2	CASSFNRGINYGYTF
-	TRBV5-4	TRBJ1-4	CASSLSGEGNEKLFF
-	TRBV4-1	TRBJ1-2	CASSQPRDRGSTTYGYTF
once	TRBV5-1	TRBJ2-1	CASSLVQTSSYNEQFF
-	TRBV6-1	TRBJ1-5	CASSDRVNQPQHF
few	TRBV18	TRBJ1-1	CASSLQETEAFF
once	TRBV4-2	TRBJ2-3	CASSQETIAGGEADTQYF
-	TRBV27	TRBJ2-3	CASSRQGFGDTQYF
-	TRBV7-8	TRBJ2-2	CASSPRTGTMNTGELFF
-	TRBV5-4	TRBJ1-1	CASSPGRQGPVSTEAFF
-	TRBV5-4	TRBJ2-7	CASSSGTSGPYEQYF
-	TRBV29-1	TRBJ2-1	CSVVWGRGEQFF